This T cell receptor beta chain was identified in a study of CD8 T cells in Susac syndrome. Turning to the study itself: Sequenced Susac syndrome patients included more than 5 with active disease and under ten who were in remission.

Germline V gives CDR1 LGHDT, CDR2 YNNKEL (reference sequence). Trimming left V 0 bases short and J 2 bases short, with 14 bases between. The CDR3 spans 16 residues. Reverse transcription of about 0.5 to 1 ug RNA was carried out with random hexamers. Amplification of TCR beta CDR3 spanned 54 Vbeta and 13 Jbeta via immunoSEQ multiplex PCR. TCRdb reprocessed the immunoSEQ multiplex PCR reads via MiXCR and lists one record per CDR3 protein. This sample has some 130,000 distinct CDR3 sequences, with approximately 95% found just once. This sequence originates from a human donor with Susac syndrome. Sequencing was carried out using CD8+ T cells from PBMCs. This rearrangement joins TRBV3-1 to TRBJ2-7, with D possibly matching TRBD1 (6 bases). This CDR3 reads CASSQDGGFSAYEQYF. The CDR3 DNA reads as TGTGCCAGCAGCCAAGATGGGGGCTTCTCGGCCTACGAGCAGTACTTC.